This T cell receptor beta chain emerged from a study of cytomegalovirus exposure and HLA in healthy donors. Study results and limitations: The investigators catalogued 150 to 200 TCR beta chains as cytomegalovirus-associated. It emerged from a later analysis that several of the most significant clusters appeared to be linked to common viral pathogens. Information on immune exposure was restricted to one variable (CMV serostatus). The classifier reportedly diagnosed cytomegalovirus status with high specificity and sensitivity.

CDR3 length equals 18 residues. A note on this clone: As yet, its antigen is unknown.

The PCR made use of 60 Vbeta and 13 Jbeta primers. The method was immunoSEQ multiplex PCR; TCRdb's version includes in-frame clones alone and lacks a portion of them. The sample has about 170,000 clones, 84% seen once. This chain joins TRBV21-1 and TRBJ2-4; the DNA was not compared with TRBD1, the D call given in the table. TRBV21-1 is noted as a pseudogene. Sequenced material: PBMCs. This TCR came from a boy under 10 years old in good health and CMV-seronegative. CDR3 in DNA: TGTGCCAGCAGCAAAGGAGAAGAGGAGCCACAGGGGAGAAACATTCAGTACTTC. This sequence encodes CASSKGEEEPQGRNIQYF.